The T cell receptor (beta chain) under discussion was sequenced for a study of blood T cell repertoires in COVID-19. TCRdb's table, derived via immunoSEQ multiplex PCR, lists solely in-frame clones and lacks some. Here the sample spans about 300,000 clones, over 70% being singletons. The germline V gene has CDR1 MNHEY and CDR2 SVGEGT. The CDR3 is made up of 16 amino acids. The ends were cut back, 0 bases at V and 1 base at J, with 12 bases in the middle. The sample comprised peripheral blood. The chain uses TRBV6-2 or TRBV6-3 and TRBJ1-1, with D tentatively TRBD1 (5 bases). The source of this sequence is a woman in her thirties or forties who had recovered from COVID-19. The CDR3 region has the DNA TGTGCCAGCAGTTACTCAGGGGCCAGGGCGAACACTGAAGCTTTCTTT. This gives the protein CASSYSGARANTEAFF.